A selection of T cell receptor beta chains follows, all from one sample in a study of sequential checkpoint blockade in melanoma. Libraries were prepared by immunoSEQ multiplex PCR; TCRdb keeps only in-frame clonotypes and omits some of them. The repertoire includes 15,000 to 20,000 clones, 65% to 85% of them detected once, and about 10% sits in the top ten. The source material was CD8+ T cells sorted from blood (inferred from file names), sampled from a patient given nivolumab and ipilimumab in sequence. All receptors come from a human donor with melanoma. Both conserved end residues are part of each CDR3. Each record gives: CDR3 protein, CDR3 DNA, clone size, J gene, D gene, V gene. A D gene is named only where the DNA matches it firmly. Not every row has a clone size; where given, it reads once, few, many or a size class.

cdr3_aa: CASSKRASGSTDTQYF
cdr3_nt: TGTGCCAGCAGCAAGAGGGCTAGCGGGAGCACAGATACGCAGTATTTT
clone_size: NA
j_call: TRBJ2-3
d_call: TRBD2
v_call: TRBV11-3

cdr3_aa: CASSQASGVPYNSPLHF
cdr3_nt: TGCGCCAGCAGCCAAGCTTCAGGGGTCCCCTATAATTCACCCCTCCACTTT
clone_size: NA
j_call: TRBJ1-6
d_call: NA
v_call: TRBV4-1

cdr3_aa: CASSFFWDPTSADYNEQFF
cdr3_nt: TGTGCCAGCAGTTTCTTTTGGGACCCGACTAGCGCCGATTACAATGAGCAGTTCTTC
clone_size: NA
j_call: TRBJ2-1
d_call: TRBD2
v_call: TRBV27

cdr3_aa: CASSVSGRTDYNEQFF
cdr3_nt: TGTGCCAGCAGCGTAAGCGGGAGGACGGACTACAATGAGCAGTTCTTC
clone_size: NA
j_call: TRBJ2-1
d_call: TRBD2
v_call: TRBV9

cdr3_aa: CAITSDNPRDGYTF
cdr3_nt: TGTGCCATCACCTCAGACAACCCCCGAGATGGCTACACCTTC
clone_size: medium-sized
j_call: TRBJ1-2
d_call: NA
v_call: TRBV10-3

cdr3_aa: CASSQGAGRHGYTF
cdr3_nt: TGCGCCAGCAGCCAAGGGGCAGGAAGACATGGCTACACCTTC
clone_size: NA
j_call: TRBJ1-2
d_call: NA
v_call: TRBV4-3

cdr3_aa: CASSLGSSDSFNYGYTF
cdr3_nt: TGTGCCAGCAGCTTAGGCTCCTCGGACAGTTTTAACTATGGCTACACCTTC
clone_size: few
j_call: TRBJ1-2
d_call: NA
v_call: TRBV11-2

cdr3_aa: CASSLWLARDKEQYF
cdr3_nt: TGTGCCAGCAGTTTATGGCTAGCCCGTGACAAGGAGCAGTACTTC
clone_size: NA
j_call: TRBJ2-7
d_call: NA
v_call: TRBV27

cdr3_aa: CASSLRTSGGQETQYF
cdr3_nt: TGTGCCAGCAGTCTTCGGACTAGCGGGGGGCAAGAGACCCAGTACTTC
clone_size: few
j_call: TRBJ2-5
d_call: TRBD2
v_call: TRBV2

cdr3_aa: CASRFSGGSYNEQFF
cdr3_nt: TGTGCCAGCAGATTCTCCGGGGGCTCCTACAATGAGCAGTTCTTC
clone_size: NA
j_call: TRBJ2-1
d_call: NA
v_call: TRBV6-6

cdr3_aa: CASSFGTPNTEAFF
cdr3_nt: TGTGCCAGCAGTTTTGGGACACCGAACACTGAAGCTTTCTTT
clone_size: NA
j_call: TRBJ1-1
d_call: NA
v_call: TRBV27

cdr3_aa: CASSYSFREQYF
cdr3_nt: TGTGCCAGCAGCTATAGCTTCCGAGAGCAGTACTTC
clone_size: once
j_call: TRBJ2-7
d_call: NA
v_call: TRBV13

cdr3_aa: CAVQIAGKNIQYF
cdr3_nt: TGTGCCGTACAAATAGCGGGGAAAAACATTCAGTACTTC
clone_size: NA
j_call: TRBJ2-4
d_call: TRBD2
v_call: TRBV15

cdr3_aa: CASNPLIRTANTGELFF
cdr3_nt: TGTGCCAGCAACCCCCTAATACGGACAGCGAACACCGGGGAGCTGTTTTTT
clone_size: few
j_call: TRBJ2-2
d_call: NA
v_call: TRBV28

cdr3_aa: CASSLTSAEQFF
cdr3_nt: TGTGCCAGCAGCTTGACTAGCGCTGAGCAGTTCTTC
clone_size: medium-sized
j_call: TRBJ2-1
d_call: TRBD2
v_call: TRBV5-6

cdr3_aa: CASSNHHWRGDTGELFF
cdr3_nt: TGTGCCAGCAGCAATCATCATTGGCGGGGAGACACCGGGGAGCTGTTTTTT
clone_size: NA
j_call: TRBJ2-2
d_call: NA
v_call: TRBV7-3

cdr3_aa: CASSQYQGAYEQYF
cdr3_nt: TGTGCCAGCAGCCAATATCAGGGGGCCTACGAGCAGTACTTC
clone_size: NA
j_call: TRBJ2-7
d_call: TRBD1
v_call: TRBV14

cdr3_aa: CASSDSRSAGGLDTQYF
cdr3_nt: TGTGCCAGCAGTGACTCCCGGTCAGCGGGGGGCCTAGATACGCAGTATTTT
clone_size: few
j_call: TRBJ2-3
d_call: TRBD2
v_call: TRBV6-4

cdr3_aa: CASSPLDRQETQYF
cdr3_nt: TGTGCCAGCTCACCCCTAGATCGGCAAGAGACCCAGTACTTC
clone_size: NA
j_call: TRBJ2-5
d_call: NA
v_call: TRBV18

cdr3_aa: CASSLAGGSIDTQYF
cdr3_nt: TGTGCCAGCAGCTTAGCAGGGGGAAGCATCGATACGCAGTATTTT
clone_size: few
j_call: TRBJ2-3
d_call: NA
v_call: TRBV7-2

cdr3_aa: CASSLAQSSYNEQFF
cdr3_nt: TGTGCCAGCAGCTTAGCACAAAGCTCCTACAATGAGCAGTTCTTC
clone_size: few
j_call: TRBJ2-1
d_call: NA
v_call: TRBV7-6

cdr3_aa: CASSTGQGRYEQYF
cdr3_nt: TGTGCCAGTAGTACGGGACAGGGGAGGTACGAGCAGTACTTC
clone_size: NA
j_call: TRBJ2-7
d_call: TRBD1
v_call: TRBV19

cdr3_aa: CASSQTGVYSNQPQHF
cdr3_nt: TGTGCCAGCAGCCAGACAGGGGTCTATAGCAATCAGCCCCAGCATTTT
clone_size: NA
j_call: TRBJ1-5
d_call: TRBD1
v_call: TRBV5-6

cdr3_aa: CASSLRGTASYEQYF
cdr3_nt: TGTGCCAGCAGTTTAAGAGGGACAGCTTCCTACGAGCAGTACTTC
clone_size: NA
j_call: TRBJ2-7
d_call: TRBD1
v_call: TRBV27

cdr3_aa: CASSQGQYRSSYEQYF
cdr3_nt: TGTGCCAGCAGCCAGGGACAGTATAGGAGCTCCTACGAGCAGTACTTC
clone_size: NA
j_call: TRBJ2-7
d_call: TRBD1
v_call: TRBV14

cdr3_aa: CASSASRETSEYNEQFF
cdr3_nt: TGTGCCAGCAGCGCCTCCCGGGAGACTAGCGAGTACAATGAGCAGTTCTTC
clone_size: NA
j_call: TRBJ2-1
d_call: TRBD2
v_call: TRBV9

cdr3_aa: CASSLAGLPYEQYF
cdr3_nt: TGTGCCAGCAGCCTAGCGGGCCTACCCTACGAGCAGTACTTC
clone_size: NA
j_call: TRBJ2-7
d_call: TRBD2
v_call: TRBV27

cdr3_aa: CASSLGTWTTGTSQETQYF
cdr3_nt: TGTGCCAGCAGCTTGGGGACGTGGACGACCGGGACTAGCCAAGAGACCCAGTACTTC
clone_size: NA
j_call: TRBJ2-5
d_call: TRBD2
v_call: TRBV11-3

cdr3_aa: CASSLRDRSYNEQFF
cdr3_nt: TGTGCCAGCAGCTTAAGGGACAGGTCATACAATGAGCAGTTCTTC
clone_size: NA
j_call: TRBJ2-1
d_call: TRBD1
v_call: TRBV7-9

cdr3_aa: CASSQGAGGYSNQPQHF
cdr3_nt: TGCGCCAGCAGCCAAGGTGCCGGGGGGTATAGCAATCAGCCCCAGCATTTT
clone_size: once
j_call: TRBJ1-5
d_call: NA
v_call: TRBV4-1